Below, 32 T cell receptor beta chains from the same sample are listed, as sequenced in a study of T-cell reconstitution after alpha-beta-depleted transplantation in children. Library preparation (for TCRbeta) was performed with unique molecular identifiers. One entry per CDR3 protein results from TCRdb running MiXCR on the PCR reads. The sample gives almost 600,000 distinct CDR3 sequences, 20% to 30% of which show up once; around 36% is in the top ten. Sequencing was performed on PBMCs, taken before TCRalphabeta/CD19-depleted stem cell transplant. These receptors all stem from a boy younger than two with Wiskott-Aldrich syndrome, due to receive a stem cell transplant.

This clonotype was picked up a small number of times. The V call is TRBV7-2, the J call TRBJ1-2, with 8 positions matching TRBD1. This CDR3 is built from 13 residues. The germline CDR1 and CDR2 sequences are SGHTA and FQGNSA. The junction had 7 bases not matched to a gene; V was cut back by 5 bases and J by 8 bases. The CDR3 here is CASSVSGQGGYTF. The CDR3 nucleotides are TGTGCCAGCAGCGTCTCCGGACAGGGAGGCTACACCTTC.

This clonotype was seen a handful of times. The CDR3 reads CASSFLGGRGEQFF. The DNA for the CDR3 is TGTGCCAGCAGCTTCCTCGGCGGGAGAGGTGAGCAGTTCTTC. The chain combines TRBV5-5 with TRBJ2-1, with 7 bases fitting TRBD2. CDR1 and CDR2 (germline): SGHKS, YYEKEE (reference sequence). The V gene end was trimmed by 2 bases and the J gene end by 9 bases; junction bases not matched to a gene: 8. The CDR3 consists of 14 residues.

In this sample, this clonotype turned up many times. V is TRBV5-1 and J is TRBJ2-1; the D gene is possibly TRBD2 (6 bases). V lost 0 bases and J lost 0, with 10 bases in between. The CDR3 is 16 amino acids. Germline values: CDR1 SGHRS, CDR2 YFSETQ. CDR3 nucleotides: TGCGCCAGCAGCTTGGTCGTCGGGAGCTCCTACAATGAGCAGTTCTTC. It yields the protein CASSLVVGSSYNEQFF.

A few counts support this clonotype. V is TRBV5-1 and J is TRBJ2-3; 10 bases map to TRBD2. Per the germline V gene, CDR1 is SGHRS and CDR2 is YFSETQ. V shed 0 bases, J shed 4 bases, and the junction held 5 bases outside the gene matches. The CDR3 totals 16 residues. CDR3 loop: CASSLVTSGTSDTQYF. CDR3 in DNA: TGCGCCAGCAGCTTGGTTACTAGCGGGACTTCAGATACGCAGTATTTT. The full variable domain, in which reference TRBV5-1 and TRBJ2-3 provide the parts outside the CDR3, is KAGVTQTPRYLIKTRGQQVTLSCSPISGHRSVSWYQQTPGQGLQFLFEYFSETQRNKGNFPGRFSGRQFSNSRSEMNVSTLELGDSALYLCASSLVTSGTSDTQYFGPGTRLTVL.

This rearrangement joins TRBV9 to TRBJ2-5, with a weak D call TRBD2 (5 bases). There are 14 residues in the CDR3. The ends were cut back, 1 base at V and 4 bases at J, with 11 bases in the middle. Looked up from germline, CDR1 is SGDLS and CDR2 is YYNGEE. For the CDR3, the DNA is TGTGCCAGCAGCGTATCGGGGTCGGTAGAGACCCAGTACTTC. Translated, it gives CASSVSGSVETQYF.

V gene TRBV4-1 combines with J gene TRBJ1-3; D possibly corresponds to TRBD1 (5 bases). Deletions cut 1 base from V and 0 bases from J, with 7 bases between. This CDR3 is 15 amino acids long. CDR1 is MGHRA, CDR2 YSYEKL, per germline. CDR3 DNA: TGCGCCAGCAGCCAAGGACAGTTCTCTGGAAACACCATATATTTT. It yields the protein CASSQGQFSGNTIYF.

The V gene is TRBV12-3 or TRBV12-4, the J gene TRBJ2-5; D is perhaps TRBD1 (5 bases). The CDR3 consists of 14 residues. Trimming shortened V by 0 bases and J by 7 bases, and 12 bases separated the two germline ends. The CDR3: CASSLAQGAGTQYF. As DNA, the CDR3 is TGTGCCAGCAGTTTAGCCCAGGGTGCAGGGACCCAGTACTTC.

This clonotype came up a few times. This rearrangement joins TRBV25-1 to TRBJ1-2, with D uncertain. Germline CDR1 reads MGHDK; CDR2 reads SYGVNS. There are 21 residues in the CDR3. Trimming took off 3 bases at V and 2 bases at J, with 31 bases between the two ends. This CDR3 is CASSDPRGGRDGGGGNYGYTF. The CDR3 DNA is TGTGCCAGCAGTGACCCCCGAGGAGGACGGGATGGCGGTGGAGGAAACTATGGCTACACCTTC.

This rearrangement joins TRBV5-1 to TRBJ2-2, with 11 bases that match TRBD2. The CDR3 runs to 15 residues. Per germline, CDR1 SGHRS and CDR2 YFSETQ. Trimming removed 6 bases from V and 6 bases from J; junction bases left unmatched: 7. In nucleotides, the CDR3 is TGCGCCAGCACCCAAGCACTAGCGGGAGCCGGGGAGCTGTTTTTT. Protein: CASTQALAGAGELFF.

This clonotype was seen more than once but under ten times. The J gene is TRBJ2-1, the V gene TRBV20-1; TRBD2 matches 14 bases. Germline lookup yields CDR1 DFQATT and CDR2 SNEGSKA (reference sequence). Trimming took 3 bases from V and 6 from J; bases not matched to a gene: 4. There are 15 residues in the CDR3. CDR3 loop: CSASGLAGGGNEQFF. DNA for the CDR3: TGCAGTGCTAGCGGACTAGCGGGAGGTGGCAATGAGCAGTTCTTC.

This clonotype was seen a handful of times. The chain uses TRBV10-1 and TRBJ2-1; D is unresolved. V was pared by 2 bases and J by 0 bases, with 8 bases between. This CDR3 comprises 15 residues. Germline V gene data show CDR1 as WNHNN and CDR2 as SYGVQD (reference sequence). CDR3 sequence: CASSERQSSYNEQFF. In DNA form, the CDR3 reads TGCGCCAGCAGTGAGAGGCAGAGCTCCTACAATGAGCAGTTCTTC.

This clonotype was found a few times. The chain carries TRBV15 and TRBJ2-1, with 8 bases matching TRBD1. From germline, CDR1 is LNHNV and CDR2 YYDKDF (reference sequence). V dropped 3 bases and J dropped 4; count of bases not matched to a gene: 5. This CDR3 has 15 residues. The CDR3 DNA is TGTGCCACCAGCAGCCCGGGACAGGTTTACAATGAGCAGTTCTTC. Its translation: CATSSPGQVYNEQFF.

The rearrangement joins TRBV4-2 to TRBJ1-2, with 9 bases aligning to TRBD1. The CDR3 spans 16 residues. The germline gives CDR1 LGHNA, CDR2 YNFKEQ. Trimming at V came to 6 bases and at J to 4 bases, leaving 12 bases not matched to a gene. The CDR3 is CASRGTGSKYFYGYTF. The CDR3 DNA is TGTGCCAGCAGAGGGACAGGGTCTAAATATTTCTATGGCTACACCTTC.

The rearrangement joins TRBV20-1 to TRBJ1-2; D ambiguous. The CDR3 sequence is 12 residues long. V was shortened by 2 bases and J by 3 bases, with 7 bases between the two germline ends. The germline V gene has CDR1 DFQATT and CDR2 SNEGSKA (reference sequence). The CDR3 nucleotides are TGCAGTGCTAGATTGATTGACTATGGCTACACCTTC. Translation: CSARLIDYGYTF.

The CDR3 sequence is CASSLLVQRYNEQFF. The CDR3 nucleotides read TGTGCCAGCAGCTTACTAGTGCAGCGCTACAATGAGCAGTTCTTC. J is TRBJ2-1 and V is TRBV7-2; D is unresolved. The CDR3 covers 15 residues. The V gene's germline CDR1 is SGHTA and CDR2 FQGNSA. V dropped 2 bases and J dropped 3 bases, with 11 bases sitting between them.

This chain links TRBV5-1 with TRBJ2-7, with D possibly TRBD2 on 5 matching bases. From germline, CDR1 is SGHRS and CDR2 YFSETQ. This CDR3 is built from 15 residues. With 1 base removed from V and 0 bases from J, the gap between germline ends came to 11 bases. This chain's CDR3 is CASSLTGKTSYEQYF. In DNA, the CDR3 is TGCGCCAGCAGCTTGACGGGAAAAACCTCCTACGAGCAGTACTTC.

The chain combines TRBV4-2 with TRBJ2-1; tentatively, D is TRBD2 (5 bases). The CDR3 sequence is 14 residues long. Trimming pared 0 bases from V and 6 bases from J, leaving 9 bases between. Germline V lookup: CDR1 LGHNA, CDR2 YNFKEQ. CDR3 region: CASSQDWRVNEQFF. The CDR3 DNA is TGTGCCAGCAGCCAAGATTGGCGGGTCAATGAGCAGTTCTTC.

The chain recombines TRBV20-1 with TRBJ1-5; the D gene is possibly TRBD1 (5 bases). From germline, CDR1 is DFQATT and CDR2 SNEGSKA (reference sequence). Trimming shortened V by 2 bases and J by 6 bases, and 8 bases separated the two germline ends. CDR3 size: 12 residues. CDR3 DNA: TGCAGTGCTAGAAGGGGTCGTCAGCCCCAGCATTTT. Its translation is CSARRGRQPQHF.

The chain recombines TRBV20-1 with TRBJ2-6, with a weak D call TRBD1 (5 bases). The CDR3 runs 17 residues. The germline gives CDR1 DFQATT, CDR2 SNEGSKA (reference sequence). Trimming took 3 bases from V and 0 from J, leaving 15 bases between them. The CDR3 DNA reads as TGCAGTGCTAGGCTACAGGACAACTTCTCTGGGGCCAACGTCCTGACTTTC. This encodes CSARLQDNFSGANVLTF.

This clonotype was seen a handful of times. The chain combines TRBV9 with TRBJ2-1, with 10 bases aligning to TRBD2. With 0 bases clipped from V and 5 bases from J, the junction kept 8 bases outside the gene matches. Germline lookup yields CDR1 SGDLS and CDR2 YYNGEE. The CDR3 has 17 amino acids. CDR3 nucleotide sequence: TGTGCCAGCAGCGTAGTTTTGGGGACTAGCGCGAACAATGAGCAGTTCTTC. This encodes CASSVVLGTSANNEQFF.

The V and J genes are TRBV30 and TRBJ1-5, with TRBD1 matching over 8 bases. V lost 1 base, J lost 0 bases, and 8 bases stayed unmatched. The CDR3 covers 17 residues. Germline V gives CDR1 GTSNPN, CDR2 SVGIG (reference sequence). The CDR3 nucleotides read TGTGCCTGGAGTGCAGACAGGGGAAGGGTTAGCAATCAGCCCCAGCATTTT. Translation: CAWSADRGRVSNQPQHF.

CDR3 sequence (DNA): TGCAGTGCTAGAGATAAGGGACTAGCGTTTTGGAATGAGCAGTTCTTC. It translates to CSARDKGLAFWNEQFF. V gene TRBV20-1 combines with J gene TRBJ2-1; 10 bases match TRBD2. Unmatched junction bases numbered 9, after V lost 0 bases and J lost 7 bases. The CDR3 length is 16 residues. The germline CDR1 and CDR2 sequences are DFQATT and SNEGSKA (reference sequence).

This clonotype was detected a few times. The chain joins TRBV6-5 to TRBJ1-1, with TRBD1 matching over 7 bases. This CDR3 comprises 12 residues. Germline V gives CDR1 MNHEY, CDR2 SVGAGI. Trimming removed 6 bases from V and 8 bases from J; junction bases left unmatched: 6. The CDR3 DNA sequence: TGTGCCAGCAGCTGGCAGGGGGGGGAAGCTTTCTTT. Translating it yields CASSWQGGEAFF.

This clonotype was observed a handful of times. J is TRBJ2-1 and V is TRBV13; 7 bases agree with TRBD2. This CDR3 region has 15 residues. Germline loops: CDR1 PRHDT, CDR2 FYEKMQ (reference sequence). The V segment lost 5 bases and the J segment 8 bases; nucleotides outside the gene matches: 12. The CDR3, as DNA: TGTGCCAGCAGCGCACGGGAGGACCCCGTCTATGAGCAGTTCTTC. It codes for CASSAREDPVYEQFF.

V is TRBV5-1 and J is TRBJ2-5, with D maybe TRBD1 (5 bases). Trimming left V 3 bases short and J 2 bases short, with 11 bases between. Germline CDR1 SGHRS, CDR2 YFSETQ. This CDR3 region has 14 residues. The CDR3 region is CASSSGPGQETQYF. As DNA, the CDR3 is TGCGCCAGCAGCTCAGGTCCAGGGCAAGAGACCCAGTACTTC.

The V and J genes are TRBV5-1 and TRBJ2-1; the D is unclear. Trimming shortened V by 4 bases and J by 0 bases, and 8 bases separated the two germline ends. CDR3 length equals 14 residues. Germline V CDR1 and CDR2: SGHRS, YFSETQ. The CDR3 nucleotides read TGCGCCAGCAGCGCCACGACCTCCTACAATGAGCAGTTCTTC. This codes for CASSATTSYNEQFF.

Only a few counts were recorded for this clonotype. The gene calls are TRBV5-1 and TRBJ2-1; 12 bases match TRBD2. The germline gives CDR1 SGHRS, CDR2 YFSETQ. V lost 4 bases to trimming and J lost 6 bases; unmatched junction nucleotides: 11. The CDR3 extends over 17 amino acids. CDR3 bases: TGCGCCAGCAGCAGACTCGGGACTAGCGGGTTTGGCAATGAGCAGTTCTTC. It is translated as CASSRLGTSGFGNEQFF.

The chain couples TRBV5-5 to TRBJ2-2, with 8 bases aligning to TRBD1. Looked up from germline, CDR1 is SGHKS and CDR2 is YYEKEE (reference sequence). The CDR3 has 16 residues. V shed 4 bases, J shed 0 bases, and the junction held 5 bases outside the gene matches. The DNA for the CDR3 is TGTGCCAGCAGCCGGACAGGGTGGGCGAACACCGGGGAGCTGTTTTTT. It codes for CASSRTGWANTGELFF.

V gene TRBV5-1 combines with J gene TRBJ2-1; TRBD1 aligns across 7 bases. Looked up from germline, CDR1 is SGHRS and CDR2 is YFSETQ. This CDR3 is built from 15 residues. V dropped 4 bases and J dropped 1; count of bases not matched to a gene: 5. In DNA form, the CDR3 reads TGCGCCAGCAGCGACCCGGGACAGTCCTACAATGAGCAGTTCTTC. Protein sequence: CASSDPGQSYNEQFF.

This clonotype was counted a few times. The junction shows a germline mismatch at one end, possibly a read error. The rearrangement joins TRBV6-5 to TRBJ2-1, with 10 bases lining up with TRBD1. The CDR3 runs to 16 residues. CDR1 and CDR2 (germline): MNHEY, SVGAGI. CDR3 sequence reads: CASSYYGQGGFNEQFF. CDR3 DNA: TGTGCCAGCAGCTACTACGGACAGGGGGGGTTCAATGAGCAGTTCTTC.

The V and J genes are TRBV20-1 and TRBJ2-1; D call uncertain. CDR3 size: 15 residues. CDR1 is DFQATT, CDR2 SNEGSKA, per germline (reference sequence). Trimming left V 6 bases short and J 0 bases short, with 15 bases between. This CDR3 reads CSAKDPESSYNEQFF. The CDR3 DNA reads as TGCAGTGCGAAAGACCCCGAAAGCTCCTACAATGAGCAGTTCTTC.

The J gene is TRBJ1-5, the V gene TRBV12-3 or TRBV12-4; D remains ambiguous. This CDR3 is 12 amino acids long. Trimming shortened V by 5 bases and J by 6 bases, and 8 bases separated the two germline ends. CDR3 in DNA: TGTGCCAGCAGTCGGGAATTTCAGCCCCAGCATTTT. Protein product: CASSREFQPQHF.